A single sample is the source of the 28 T cell receptor beta chains below, sequenced in a study of post-analysis software for immune sequencing data. Prepared TCR beta cDNA libraries contained unique molecular identifiers. MiXCR, run by TCRdb on the PCR reads, gives a single entry per CDR3 protein. This sample has hundreds of thousands of distinct CDR3 sequences, with 25% to 30% found just once. Study-level results: In patients, about 5 TRBV segments were more frequent than in controls, with TRBV5-6, TRBV5-1 and TRBV20-1 among them.

Their antigen targets remain unknown. The specimen sequenced was blood. Receptors originate from a girl aged 5 to 17 with multiple sclerosis.

The chain couples TRBV29-1 to TRBJ2-1, with D possibly being TRBD2 (7 bases). Per germline, CDR1 SQVTM and CDR2 ANQGSEA. The V and J ends lost 8 bases and 8 bases respectively, with 19 bases between them. The CDR3 consists of 13 residues. The CDR3 region is CSHVGGARHEQFF. The CDR3 bases are TGCAGCCACGTAGGGGGGGCACGTCATGAGCAGTTCTTC.

The J gene is TRBJ2-1, the V gene TRBV5-1, with D perhaps being TRBD1 or TRBD2 (5 bases each). The germline V gene has CDR1 SGHRS and CDR2 YFSETQ. Trimming shortened V by 4 bases and J by 0 bases, and 11 bases separated the two germline ends. This CDR3 comprises 15 residues. CDR3 loop: CASSPEGSSYNEQFF. The CDR3 DNA is TGCGCCAGCAGCCCCGAGGGGAGCTCCTACAATGAGCAGTTCTTC.

V gene TRBV29-1 combines with J gene TRBJ2-1; 10 bases match TRBD1. There are 14 residues in the CDR3. The V gene end was trimmed by 3 bases and the J gene end by 9 bases; junction bases not matched to a gene: 8. Germline V gene lookup returns CDR1 SQVTM and CDR2 ANQGSEA. Here the CDR3 reads CSVEGQGRSGEQFF. The CDR3 region has the DNA TGCAGCGTTGAGGGACAGGGGAGATCCGGTGAGCAGTTCTTC.

The V and J genes are TRBV27 and TRBJ1-5; D is possibly TRBD1 (5 bases). Deletions cut 3 bases from V and 7 bases from J, with 10 bases between. The germline V gene has CDR1 MNHEY and CDR2 SMNVEV (reference sequence). This CDR3 contains 13 residues. CDR3 in amino acids: CASSFGTAQPQHF. CDR3 bases: TGTGCCAGCAGTTTCGGGACCGCGCAGCCCCAGCATTTT.

This clonotype turned up a few times. The chain has TRBV4-3 and TRBJ2-3; D not certain. V was trimmed by 2 bases and J by 5 bases, leaving 8 bases between them. Germline assignment: CDR1 LGHNA and CDR2 YSLEER. CDR3 length: 13 residues. CDR3 in amino acids: CASSQKKGDTQYF. Written as DNA, the CDR3 is TGCGCCAGCAGCCAAAAGAAGGGAGATACGCAGTATTTT.

The gene calls are TRBV7-8 and TRBJ1-2; D call uncertain. Germline assignment: CDR1 SGHVS and CDR2 FQNEAQ. V was shortened by 4 bases and J by 3 bases, with 9 bases between the two germline ends. The CDR3 contains 13 residues. CDR3 in DNA: TGTGCCAGCAGCTCTGAGGGCGACTATGGCTACACCTTC. Translated, it gives CASSSEGDYGYTF.

About this clonotype: One end of the junction fails to match germline, which may point to a read error. The genes are TRBV7-2 and TRBJ1-6; D remains unclear. The CDR3 totals 17 residues. CDR1 is SGHTA and CDR2 is FQGNSA in the germline V gene. DNA of the CDR3: TGTGCCAGCAGCTTACGGGGTACCGCGGGTCCAATTCAGCCCCCCCACTTT. Translation: CASSLRGTAGPIQPPHF.

This clonotype was detected many times. This chain links TRBV3-1 with TRBJ2-5; no clear D gene. V was cut by 1 base and J by 7 bases, with 13 bases left in between. The CDR3 loop spans 14 amino acids. Germline V lookup: CDR1 LGHDT, CDR2 YNNKEL (reference sequence). Here the CDR3 reads CASSQGSGLRTQYF. In DNA, the CDR3 is TGTGCCAGCAGCCAAGGGTCCGGGCTGCGGACCCAGTACTTC.

V usage is TRBV7-2 and J usage is TRBJ1-1; weak D call: TRBD1 (6 bases). CDR3 length: 14 amino acids. Per the germline V gene, CDR1 is SGHTA and CDR2 is FQGNSA. V lost 2 bases, J lost 3 bases, and 10 bases lay in between. For the CDR3, the DNA is TGTGCCAGCAGCTTACAGGGGCAGGACACTGAAGCTTTCTTT. Amino acid sequence: CASSLQGQDTEAFF.

The chain has TRBV7-2 and TRBJ1-5, with 7 bases fitting TRBD1. Losses at the gene ends were 6 bases for V and 6 bases for J; bases not matched to a gene: 8. Germline V gene sequence: CDR1 SGHTA, CDR2 FQGNSA. The CDR3 length is 14 residues. The DNA for the CDR3 is TGTGCCAGCAGTCGGGACAGCCTTCTTCAGCCCCAGCATTTT. It yields the protein CASSRDSLLQPQHF.

The sample holds many counts of this clonotype. The chain joins TRBV5-1 to TRBJ2-7; 10 bases are a match to TRBD2. The CDR3 has 14 residues. The germline gives CDR1 SGHRS, CDR2 YFSETQ. V lost 3 bases to trimming and J lost 3 bases; unmatched junction nucleotides: 3. The CDR3 protein is CASSWTSGRYEQYF. The CDR3 nucleotides are TGCGCCAGCAGCTGGACTAGCGGCCGCTACGAGCAGTACTTC.

The chain has TRBV11-2 and TRBJ2-5; 8 bases are shared with TRBD1. The DNA matches TRBJ2-7 better at its end, which makes the J call doubtful. Germline-derived CDR1 and CDR2 are SGHAT and FQNNGV. This CDR3 comprises 14 residues. The CDR3 reads CASSIHRTGNEQYF. CDR3 coding DNA: TGTGCCAGCAGTATACACCGGACAGGGAACGAGCAGTACTTC.

The V and J genes are TRBV20-1 and TRBJ2-3, with 9 bases aligning to TRBD2. Germline V gene sequence: CDR1 DFQATT, CDR2 SNEGSKA (reference sequence). The length of the CDR3 is 17 residues. V lost 5 bases to trimming and J lost 4 bases; unmatched junction nucleotides: 16. In DNA, the CDR3 is TGCAGTGCTCATACCGCCCTGGCCGGCGGGGGGGCAGATACGCAGTATTTT. It specifies CSAHTALAGGGADTQYF.

The J gene is TRBJ2-7, the V gene TRBV7-9, with D possibly being TRBD1 or TRBD2 (5 bases each). Between the trimmed V and J ends, which lost 5 bases and 2 bases, there was a span of 16 bases. The CDR3 consists of 15 residues. From germline, CDR1 is SEHNR and CDR2 FQNEAQ (reference sequence). CDR3 region: CASSPGGSTTYEQYF. CDR3 in DNA: TGTGCCAGCAGCCCTGGGGGTTCTACCACCTACGAGCAGTACTTC.

The genes are TRBV4-3 and TRBJ2-3, with D possibly being TRBD2 (6 bases). CDR1 and CDR2 (germline): LGHNA, YSLEER. Trimming left V 4 bases short and J 6 bases short, with 20 bases between. This CDR3 contains 16 residues. The CDR3 loop reads CASSPGPAAGYDTQYF. Written as DNA, the CDR3 is TGCGCCAGCAGCCCGGGGCCCGCCGCGGGGTATGATACGCAGTATTTT.

This clonotype occurred a few times. V usage is TRBV5-1 and J usage is TRBJ2-7, with 11 bases fitting TRBD2. CDR3 length: 15 residues. The germline gives CDR1 SGHRS, CDR2 YFSETQ. J gave up 6 bases and V 5 bases, and 10 bases lay outside the gene matches. CDR3 sequence (DNA): TGCGCCAGCAGTCCTAGGGGGCTAGCGGGAGGCGAGCAGTACTTC. Encoded protein: CASSPRGLAGGEQYF.

This clonotype was counted a few times. The rearrangement joins TRBV10-3 to TRBJ2-1, with 14 bases lining up with TRBD2. There are 18 residues in the CDR3. Trimming took 6 bases from V and 8 from J; bases not matched to a gene: 15. In germline, CDR1 is ENHRY, CDR2 SYGVKD. CDR3 sequence (DNA): TGTGCCATCAGCCCAGGACTAGCGGGAGGTAGGGGGGACGATGAGCAGTTCTTC. Its protein product is CAISPGLAGGRGDDEQFF.

This clonotype was counted only a few times. The J gene is TRBJ2-7, the V gene TRBV7-9; D is ambiguous. The CDR3 runs to 14 residues. Trimming stripped 0 bases from V and 7 bases from J, with 13 bases between. The germline gives CDR1 SEHNR, CDR2 FQNEAQ (reference sequence). Written as DNA, the CDR3 is TGTGCCAGCAGCTTAGCGTCAGGCCTCTGGGAGCAGTACTTC. Translating it yields CASSLASGLWEQYF.

This clonotype was observed a handful of times. The chain couples TRBV4-3 to TRBJ1-4; no clear D. Germline V lookup: CDR1 LGHNA, CDR2 YSLEER. V lost 0 bases and J lost 4, with 12 bases in between. This CDR3 comprises 16 residues. Written as DNA, the CDR3 is TGCGCCAGCAGCCAAGAAACGAGTACAGTTAATGAAAAACTGTTTTTT. Its protein is CASSQETSTVNEKLFF.

This clonotype has more than one count but fewer than ten. V usage is TRBV5-1 and J usage is TRBJ2-7; D is uncertain. Trimming left V 1 base short and J 4 bases short, with 9 bases between. Per the germline V gene, CDR1 is SGHRS and CDR2 is YFSETQ. CDR3 length: 13 amino acids. The CDR3 region has the DNA TGCGCCAGCAGCTTGAGGGCGGAATACGAGCAGTACTTC. This codes for CASSLRAEYEQYF. The whole variable domain, filled in from reference TRBV5-1 and TRBJ2-7, reads KAGVTQTPRYLIKTRGQQVTLSCSPISGHRSVSWYQQTPGQGLQFLFEYFSETQRNKGNFPGRFSGRQFSNSRSEMNVSTLELGDSALYLCASSLRAEYEQYFGPGTRLTVT.

This clonotype was recorded a few times. The V gene is TRBV28, the J gene TRBJ2-1; 15 bases line up with TRBD2. From germline, CDR1 is MDHEN and CDR2 SYDVKM. J was trimmed by 4 bases and V by 5 bases; bases with no gene match: 6. The CDR3 contains 17 residues. CDR3 nucleotide sequence: TGTGCCAGCAGTCCGCCCGGACTAGCGGGGGGGTACAATGAGCAGTTCTTC. This sequence encodes CASSPPGLAGGYNEQFF.

The V and J genes are TRBV6-5 and TRBJ1-2; D is perhaps TRBD1 (5 bases). The CDR3 length is 14 residues. Per germline, CDR1 MNHEY and CDR2 SVGAGI. Between the trimmed V and J ends, which lost 0 bases and 3 bases, there was a span of 8 bases. The DNA for the CDR3 is TGTGCCAGCAGTTACTCGATAGGGGACTATGGCTACACCTTC. This sequence encodes CASSYSIGDYGYTF.

CDR3 in amino acids: CASGSPGTGCPTEAFF. The CDR3 DNA sequence: TGTGCTAGTGGATCACCCGGGACAGGGTGCCCCACTGAAGCTTTCTTT. This chain joins TRBV12-5 and TRBJ1-1; 9 bases map to TRBD1. CDR3 length: 16 residues. V trimming: 6 bases; J trimming: 4 bases; junction bases outside the gene matches: 12. Germline values: CDR1 LGHNT, CDR2 FRNRAP.

The J gene is TRBJ2-1, the V gene TRBV6-1, with D tentatively TRBD2 (5 bases). The germline gives CDR1 MNHNS, CDR2 SASEGT. The CDR3 is 13 residues long. Trimming pared 4 bases from V and 10 bases from J, leaving 14 bases between. The CDR3 protein is CASSVRTRGEQFF. CDR3 nucleotide sequence: TGTGCCAGCAGTGTCCGGACTCGTGGGGAGCAGTTCTTC.

This clonotype was observed many times. The CDR3 loop reads CASSPRGGETQYF. CDR3 DNA sequence: TGCGCCAGCAGCCCTCGGGGTGGGGAGACCCAGTACTTC. The chain links TRBV4-3 to TRBJ2-5, with TRBD2 as a possible D gene (5 bases). The germline CDR1 and CDR2 sequences are LGHNA and YSLEER. Deletions cut 4 bases from V and 5 bases from J, with 11 bases between. The length of the CDR3 is 13 residues.

This clonotype was observed once. V is TRBV5-1 and J is TRBJ1-4, with D unclear. V was pared by 0 bases and J by 3 bases, with 6 bases between. CDR3 length: 14 residues. Per the germline V gene, CDR1 is SGHRS and CDR2 is YFSETQ. The CDR3 DNA is TGCGCCAGCAGCTTGGTTGAGCCTAATGAAAAACTGTTTTTT. Its translation: CASSLVEPNEKLFF.

As for this clonotype: This may be a read error: a much more frequent sequence differs by one nucleotide. V usage is TRBV20-1 and J usage is TRBJ2-6; possibly TRBD1 or TRBD2 for D (5 bases each). The V gene's germline CDR1 is DFQATT and CDR2 SNEGSKA (reference sequence). The CDR3 runs 14 residues. CDR3 nucleotides: TGCAGTGCTGAGGGGCCTACTGGGGCCAACGTCCCGACTTTC. It encodes CSAEGPTGANVPTF.

The chain has TRBV19 and TRBJ2-3; D gene uncertain. Germline V CDR1 and CDR2: LNHDA, SQIVND (reference sequence). The CDR3 extends over 14 amino acids. V was trimmed by 0 bases and J by 2 bases, leaving 6 bases between them. CDR3 in amino acids: CASSIDRSTDTQYF. The CDR3 DNA reads as TGTGCCAGTAGTATAGATCGGTCCACAGATACGCAGTATTTT.